This TCR beta chain was observed in a study of blood T cell repertoires in COVID-19. Looking at the study overall: PBMCs, B-cell-depleted T cells, or T cells were the source of the cDNA or gDNA that made up the material.

This clone occurred once. The CDR3 runs 15 residues. Germline CDR1 reads SGHRS; CDR2 reads YFSETQ. V was shortened by 0 bases and J by 0 bases, with 9 bases between the two germline ends. Source study methods: Reference gene primer amplification in the assay estimated nucleated cell counts. Data came from immunoSEQ multiplex PCR; TCRdb stores just in-frame clones and leaves some out. V, J and clone size are taken as reported in that table, and D and trimming were inferred from the DNA itself. The sample contains under 60,000 clones, less than 90% of which appear only once. Sequences were obtained from peripheral blood. The clonotype comes from a human donor in a cohort sampled during active COVID-19. The chain joins TRBV5-1 to TRBJ1-1, with unresolved D. CDR3 protein: CASSLGSTMNTEAFF. In nucleotides, the CDR3 is TGCGCCAGCAGCTTGGGTAGCACCATGAACACTGAAGCTTTCTTT.